Included here is one T cell receptor beta chain sequence, with context. Its antigen has not been determined. Per-base qualities were not stored, and no clone one base away is much larger. This sample was included in a study of blood T cell repertoires in COVID-19 (dated by TCRdb to about 2020). Turning to the overall study: Samples covering the acute and convalescent phases of COVID-19 were provided by collaborators in the United States, Italy and Spain. The material from the prospective study consisted of cDNA or gDNA derived from T cells, B-cell-depleted T cells, or PBMCs. The dataset comprised deeply sampled blood TCRbeta repertoires from subjects exposed to, actively infected with, or recovered from COVID-19. The repertoires were made available in a free public database intended to serve as a resource for research on the immune response to SARS-CoV-2. Samples were obtained from the ongoing ImmuneRACE study (first 160 participants) and from approximately 1,200 subjects provided by 6 global collaborators. Sample metadata almost always included a de-identified subject ID, COVID-19 status, age in years and sex. HLA class I and class II types, where available, came from metadata supplied by the sample provider rather than from assay-based typing.

Whole blood was collected in K2EDTA tubes by collaborating institutions according to the institutions' own protocols. For TCRbeta analysis, collaborators shipped samples as frozen whole blood, isolated PBMCs, or DNA extracted from either of those sample types. TCRbeta CDR3 regions were amplified from genomic DNA using the immunoSEQ Assay, a bias-controlled multiplex PCR. Per the authors' processing: The number of nucleated cells in each sample was estimated from the amplification of reference gene primers within the assay. To quantify the absolute abundance of each unique TCRbeta CDR3 rearrangement, sequence reads were collapsed and filtered. Productive Simpson clonality was computed per sample as the square root of Simpson's diversity index over productive rearrangements. The clones in this table, taken by TCRdb from immuneACCESS, are in-frame only. Not every clone is retained; where verified, under half of the shortfall comes from an unresolved V gene, and the cause of the rest is unknown. The DNA gave D and trimming, while V, J and clone size come from that table. Here the sample has approximately 210,000 clones; around 82% occur a single time. The top ten clones comprise roughly 2.9% of the sample.

The germline V and J ends show losses of 0 bases and 1 base respectively, and no gene match explains 7 bases of the junction. CDR1 WNHNN and CDR2 SYGVQD are derived from the germline V gene (reference sequence). Taken from cysteine to phenylalanine, the CDR3 has 17 residues. CDR3 DNA only is kept here, 51 bases in frame from base 1. What the work shows at the level of the full study, not this receptor alone: The quantity of clinical and demographic metadata differed by source and by participant and was supplied without curation.

Sequenced: peripheral blood. The sequence joins TRBV10-1 to TRBJ1-1; 8 bases in the middle match TRBD1. This clonotype was sampled from a man in his fifties with active or convalescent COVID-19. The CDR3 protein: CASSESETGAANTEAFF. The DNA is as follows: TGCGCCAGCAGTGAGTCTGAGACAGGGGCCGCGAACACTGAAGCTTTCTTT.